This T cell receptor beta chain was sequenced during a study of blood T cell repertoires in COVID-19. Study at large: The United States, Italy and Spain were the sources of the acute and convalescent COVID-19 samples. T cells, B-cell-depleted T cells, or PBMCs provided the cDNA or gDNA that served as material.

The authors' processing: How many nucleated cells were present was estimated from reference gene primer amplification. Produced via immunoSEQ multiplex PCR; TCRdb's table is partial and in-frame only. The DNA gave D and trimming, while V, J and clone size come from that table. Here the sample spans more than 150,000 clones, around four fifths being singletons. Germline lookup yields CDR1 SGHNT and CDR2 YYREEE (reference sequence). Trimming removed 2 bases from V and 8 bases from J; junction bases left unmatched: 6. The CDR3 loop spans 14 amino acids. Categorization into cohorts depended on clinical history that participants reported.

The chain employs TRBV5-4 and TRBJ2-1, with 8 bases fitting TRBD1. The sequence was collected from a woman in her fifties or sixties who had recovered from COVID-19. The sample was PBMCs or T cells enriched from blood (not recorded which). The chain's CDR3 is CASSFRSGGDEQFF. DNA for the CDR3: TGTGCCAGCAGCTTCCGGTCAGGGGGCGATGAGCAGTTCTTC.